This T cell receptor beta chain was profiled in a study of cytomegalovirus exposure and HLA in healthy donors. Across the study: Caucasian-associated ancestry cluster membership applied to about 83% of 398 genotyped donors.

CDR3 length: 14 amino acids. V was pared by 5 bases and J by 8 bases, with 16 bases between. Per germline, CDR1 SEHNR and CDR2 FQNEAQ (reference sequence). Study-wide results and caveats: A missense DCLRE1C variant was associated with V- and J-gene trimming of TCR beta chains in a later analysis, and an independent cohort replicated the association. Previously analyzed data showed that most TCR beta V segments were productive at a frequency of about 90% or about 30%. Rarity held for most TCR sequences, but there were some public TCRs that occurred in many donors.

Researchers ran the PCR with 60 Vbeta and 13 Jbeta primers. Sequencing used immunoSEQ multiplex PCR; TCRdb keeps in-frame clones, though not all of them. The data contain about 180,000 clones, 70% to 85% of them singletons. As for this clone: Its antigen remains unknown.

The chain has TRBV7-9 and TRBJ2-1; D is perhaps TRBD1 (8 bases). Sequencing was done on a sample of PBMCs. This clonotype originated in a man in his late teens or twenties in good health and CMV-seronegative. The CDR3 region is CASSPKQGGDEQFF. The CDR3 nucleotides are TGTGCCAGCAGCCCCAAACAGGGGGGGGATGAGCAGTTCTTC.